Listed here are 30 T cell receptor beta chains from one sample, sequenced in a study of cytomegalovirus exposure and HLA in healthy donors. PCR used 60 Vbeta primers and 13 Jbeta primers. Method: immunoSEQ multiplex PCR; TCRdb's copy keeps in-frame clones and lacks some. The table records some 96,000 clones, roughly 79% of them present only once. The sequencing sample was made of PBMCs. The receptors originated from a man aged 35-49 years in good health and CMV-seronegative.

The V gene is TRBV7-6, the J gene TRBJ2-5, with 7 bases aligning to TRBD2. CDR1 is SGHVS and CDR2 is FNYEAQ in the germline V gene. CDR3 length equals 14 residues. The V segment lost 6 bases and the J segment 3 bases; nucleotides outside the gene matches: 7. CDR3 in amino acids: CASRGGGGKETQYF. The CDR3 DNA sequence: TGTGCCAGCAGAGGAGGCGGGGGAAAAGAGACCCAGTACTTC.

This chain links TRBV6-5 with TRBJ2-5, with 12 nucleotides matching TRBD2. The DNA matches TRBJ2-7 better at its end, which makes the J call doubtful. The CDR3 spans 15 residues. The germline V gene encodes CDR1 MNHEY and CDR2 SVGAGI. In DNA form, the CDR3 reads TGTGCCAGCAGAATGGGACTAGCGGGCTCCTACGAGCAGTACTTC. It translates to CASRMGLAGSYEQYF.

This clone was counted once. The DNA of the CDR3 is TGCGCCAGCAGCCAAGATCTAGCGGGAGAAGGCACCGGGGAGCTGTTTTTT. Translating gives CASSQDLAGEGTGELFF. The chain carries TRBV4-3 and TRBJ2-2; 10 bases are shared with TRBD2. The CDR3 runs to 17 residues. V lost 0 bases, J lost 4 bases, and 5 bases stayed unmatched. Germline values: CDR1 LGHNA, CDR2 YSLEER.

The rearrangement uses TRBV28 and TRBJ1-5; D gene uncertain. The V gene lost 4 bases and the J gene lost 0 bases, with 7 bases spanning the gap. In germline, CDR1 is MDHEN, CDR2 SYDVKM. The CDR3 is 14 amino acids. CDR3: CASSSRYSNQPQHF. CDR3 nucleotides: TGTGCCAGCAGTTCGCGATATAGCAATCAGCCCCAGCATTTT.

Regarding this clone: At the DNA level, this CDR3 is encoded by other sequences in the same sample as well. The chain recombines TRBV27 with TRBJ2-7; D is perhaps TRBD2 (6 bases). This CDR3 is built from 13 residues. The V gene lost 2 bases and the J gene lost 2 bases, with 7 bases spanning the gap. Germline assignment: CDR1 MNHEY and CDR2 SMNVEV (reference sequence). CDR3 DNA: TGTGCCAGCAGTTTAGGGAGGACCTACGAGCAGTACTTC. Amino acid sequence: CASSLGRTYEQYF.

This rearrangement joins TRBV28 to TRBJ2-1; 7 nucleotides match TRBD2. The germline V gene encodes CDR1 MDHEN and CDR2 SYDVKM. V trimming: 2 bases; J trimming: 9 bases; junction bases outside the gene matches: 7. CDR3 length: 14 residues. The CDR3 sequence: CASSLAGERGEQFF. The CDR3 nucleotides are TGTGCCAGCAGTTTAGCGGGGGAACGTGGTGAGCAGTTCTTC.

The chain links TRBV6-5 to TRBJ2-5; 11 bases are a match to TRBD2. The V gene end was trimmed by 0 bases and the J gene end by 4 bases; junction bases not matched to a gene: 1. CDR3 size: 15 residues. Germline CDR1 is MNHEY and CDR2 is SVGAGI. The CDR3 here is CASSYSLAGGETQYF. CDR3 sequence (DNA): TGTGCCAGCAGTTACTCCCTAGCGGGGGGAGAGACCCAGTACTTC.

V usage is TRBV19 and J usage is TRBJ2-3; maybe TRBD2 (5 bases). This CDR3 spans 12 amino acids. From germline, CDR1 is LNHDA and CDR2 SQIVND (reference sequence). The CDR3 region has the DNA TGTGCTTCCGAGGGCTCGTGGGATACGCAGTATTTT. Translated: CASEGSWDTQYF.

This clone was seen more than once but under ten times. V usage is TRBV29-1 and J usage is TRBJ2-7; 8 bases align to TRBD1. V lost 4 bases, J lost 6 bases, and 2 bases stayed unmatched. This CDR3 contains 11 residues. Germline V lookup: CDR1 SQVTM, CDR2 ANQGSEA. CDR3 amino acids: CSVGTGGEQYF. CDR3 nucleotides: TGCAGCGTTGGTACAGGGGGCGAGCAGTACTTC.

The chain recombines TRBV18 with TRBJ1-4; TRBD1 is a possible D gene (6 bases). V was shortened by 3 bases and J by 6 bases, with 20 bases between the two germline ends. There are 17 residues in the CDR3. CDR1 is KGHSH and CDR2 is LQKENI in the germline V gene. CDR3 in amino acids: CASSPFSQQGSYEKLFF. In nucleotides, the CDR3 is TGTGCCAGCTCACCGTTTTCCCAACAGGGATCTTATGAAAAACTGTTTTTT.

The gene calls are TRBV9 and TRBJ2-2; TRBD1 aligns across 7 bases. The CDR3 contains 17 residues. Germline assignment: CDR1 SGDLS and CDR2 YYNGEE. Unmatched junction bases numbered 14, after V lost 4 bases and J lost 5 bases. The CDR3 sequence is CASSTSIRGRGTGELFF. As DNA, the CDR3 is TGTGCCAGCAGCACCAGCATTAGGGGGCGAGGAACCGGGGAGCTGTTTTTT.

The J gene is TRBJ2-7, the V gene TRBV28; D is undetermined. V lost 3 bases, J lost 2 bases, and 8 bases lay in between. Per the germline V gene, CDR1 is MDHEN and CDR2 is SYDVKM. The CDR3 runs 13 residues. The CDR3 sequence is CASSFQSPYEQYF. The CDR3 region has the DNA TGTGCCAGCAGTTTTCAGTCCCCCTACGAGCAGTACTTC.

This clone has just a few counts. The gene calls are TRBV29-1 and TRBJ1-2, with a possible D match to TRBD1 (6 bases). The V end lost 3 bases, the J end lost 6 bases, and 11 bases lay between the germline ends. The CDR3 is 12 amino acids. The germline V gene has CDR1 SQVTM and CDR2 ANQGSEA. DNA of the CDR3: TGCAGCGTTGATGACAGGATACATGGCTACACCTTC. It encodes CSVDDRIHGYTF. The whole variable domain, filled in from reference TRBV29-1 and TRBJ1-2, reads SAVISQKPSRDICQRGTSLTIQCQVDSQVTMMFWYRQQPGQSLTLIATANQGSEATYESGFVIDKFPISRPNLTFSTLTVSNMSPEDSSIYLCSVDDRIHGYTFGSGTRLTVV.

This clone occurred a few times. The chain joins TRBV19 to TRBJ2-2; TRBD1 agrees at 7 bases. Germline V lookup: CDR1 LNHDA, CDR2 SQIVND (reference sequence). This CDR3 region has 14 residues. Germline trimming cut 9 bases from V and 4 bases from J; bases unmatched to any gene: 8. DNA of the CDR3: TGTGCCAGCACGCCGGGACAGAGCACCGGGGAGCTGTTTTTT. This translates into CASTPGQSTGELFF.

CDR3 in amino acids: CASRTGHGRVETQYF. The DNA for the CDR3 is TGTGCCAGCAGAACCGGACACGGAAGGGTAGAGACCCAGTACTTC. The V gene is TRBV7-9, the J gene TRBJ2-5, with a possible D match to TRBD1 (5 bases). Deletions cut 6 bases from V and 4 bases from J, with 18 bases between. The CDR3 totals 15 residues. Germline CDR1 and CDR2: SEHNR and FQNEAQ (reference sequence).

This chain joins TRBV6-1 and TRBJ2-7; D call uncertain. CDR1 is MNHNS and CDR2 is SASEGT in the germline V gene. Trimming cost V 3 bases and J 2 bases, with 14 bases left between them. The CDR3 sequence is 15 residues long. The CDR3 nucleotides read TGTGCCAGCAGTGACCTCTGGTCCGGTCCCTACGAGCAGTACTTC. Translating gives CASSDLWSGPYEQYF.

The chain joins TRBV7-2 to TRBJ2-7, with 7 nucleotides matching TRBD2. CDR1 SGHTA and CDR2 FQGNSA come from the germline V gene. The trim removed 5 bases at V and 5 bases at J, leaving 12 bases unmatched. The CDR3 sequence is 15 residues long. CDR3 nucleotide sequence: TGTGCCAGCAGCCGAGAAGCGGGAACGTCCCACGAGCAGTACTTC. This translates into CASSREAGTSHEQYF.

This rearrangement joins TRBV11-2 to TRBJ2-7; 10 bases map to TRBD2. The CDR3 extends over 15 amino acids. The germline gives CDR1 SGHAT, CDR2 FQNNGV. V was clipped by 4 bases and J by 9 bases; unmatched bases: 12. The CDR3 here is CASSSAGTSVVGQYF. The CDR3 region has the DNA TGTGCCAGCAGCTCAGCCGGGACTAGCGTCGTCGGGCAGTACTTC. Together with reference TRBV11-2 and TRBJ2-7, the CDR3 gives the full variable domain: EAGVAQSPRYKIIEKRQSVAFWCNPISGHATLYWYQQILGQGPKLLIQFQNNGVVDDSQLPKDRFSAERLKGVDSTLKIQPAKLEDSAVYLCASSSAGTSVVGQYFGPGTRLTVT.

V is TRBV11-2 and J is TRBJ2-1; D perhaps matches TRBD2 (6 bases). This CDR3 has 15 residues. V gave up 1 base and J gave up 5 bases, with 12 bases separating them. Germline V gives CDR1 SGHAT, CDR2 FQNNGV. Here the CDR3 reads CASSLGRTIHNEQFF. The CDR3 bases are TGTGCCAGCAGCTTAGGCAGGACTATACACAATGAGCAGTTCTTC.

The V gene is TRBV9, the J gene TRBJ2-7; D is perhaps TRBD2 (6 bases). Germline assignment: CDR1 SGDLS and CDR2 YYNGEE. CDR3 size: 19 residues. V was cut by 1 base and J by 6 bases, with 29 bases left in between. The CDR3 loop is CASSVTPGREYSKISEQYF. The CDR3 nucleotides are TGTGCCAGCAGCGTAACCCCCGGACGGGAGTATTCGAAAATTAGCGAGCAGTACTTC.

The chain uses TRBV4-1 and TRBJ2-2, with D possibly being TRBD1 (5 bases). Germline-derived CDR1 and CDR2 are MGHRA and YSYEKL. There are 14 residues in the CDR3. V lost 1 base and J 6 bases, leaving 9 bases between the germline ends. The CDR3 region is CASSQGFRAGELFF. CDR3 coding DNA: TGCGCCAGCAGCCAAGGCTTCAGGGCCGGGGAGCTGTTTTTT.

This rearrangement joins TRBV4-1 to TRBJ2-5; weak D call: TRBD2 (5 bases). TRBJ2-7 matches the DNA end more closely, so the J call is doubtful. The CDR3 runs 13 residues. Looked up from germline, CDR1 is MGHRA and CDR2 is YSYEKL. The CDR3 loop is CASSRGLSYEQYF. For the CDR3, the DNA is TGCGCCAGCAGCCGAGGACTCTCCTACGAGCAGTACTTC.

The V gene is TRBV9, the J gene TRBJ2-1; a possible D gene is TRBD1 (5 bases). Trimming left V 0 bases short and J 3 bases short, with 10 bases between. Per germline, CDR1 SGDLS and CDR2 YYNGEE. The CDR3 is made up of 15 amino acids. The CDR3 nucleotides are TGTGCCAGCAGCGTAGGTCAGGGCCTCTACAATGAGCAGTTCTTC. Translation gives CASSVGQGLYNEQFF.

CDR3 in DNA: TGTGCCAGCAGCTCGGGACAGGGGTTTTACAATTCACCCCTCCACTTT. It encodes CASSSGQGFYNSPLHF. The chain combines TRBV7-9 with TRBJ1-6; 10 bases match TRBD1. Per the germline V gene, CDR1 is SEHNR and CDR2 is FQNEAQ (reference sequence). Trimming cost V 4 bases and J 7 bases; bases outside gene matches: 7. The CDR3 length is 16 residues.

V is TRBV19 and J is TRBJ2-4, with 14 bases lining up with TRBD2. Per germline, CDR1 LNHDA and CDR2 SQIVND (reference sequence). V trimming: 4 bases; J trimming: 0 bases; junction bases outside the gene matches: 11. The length of the CDR3 is 20 residues. The CDR3 DNA is TGTGCCAGTAGTAGGTCCGGACTAGCGGGGGGCACCCTAGCCAAAAACATTCAGTACTTC. Protein sequence: CASSRSGLAGGTLAKNIQYF.

This clone qualifies as medium-sized. The rearrangement uses TRBV6-4 and TRBJ2-7; TRBD2 aligns across 10 bases. Germline V gene data show CDR1 as MRHNA and CDR2 as SNTAGT. V lost 4 bases to trimming and J lost 2 bases; unmatched junction nucleotides: 5. This CDR3 spans 15 amino acids. In DNA, the CDR3 is TGTGCCAGCAGTGTTGCTAGCGGGAGCGCCTACGAGCAGTACTTC. Residues: CASSVASGSAYEQYF.

The chain couples TRBV30 to TRBJ2-7; 9 bases are a match to TRBD2. Trimming took 2 bases from V and 0 from J; bases not matched to a gene: 8. Germline V gives CDR1 GTSNPN, CDR2 SVGIG (reference sequence). The CDR3 covers 16 residues. The CDR3 bases are TGTGCCTGGAGTATCGCGACTAGCGGCGCCTCCTACGAGCAGTACTTC. Translation: CAWSIATSGASYEQYF.

The sample holds a few counts of this clone. V gene TRBV18 combines with J gene TRBJ2-7, with 9 bases fitting TRBD1. Germline-derived CDR1 and CDR2 are KGHSH and LQKENI. The CDR3 loop spans 15 amino acids. J lost 6 bases, V lost 1 base, and 7 bases had no gene match. CDR3 sequence (DNA): TGTGCCAGCTCACCACGGGGACAGGGAGCGGGCGAGCAGTACTTC. Protein: CASSPRGQGAGEQYF.

This clone occurred once. J is TRBJ2-1 and V is TRBV19; 9 nucleotides match TRBD1. V dropped 4 bases and J dropped 8; count of bases not matched to a gene: 9. Germline V gene data show CDR1 as LNHDA and CDR2 as SQIVND (reference sequence). The CDR3 covers 15 residues. CDR3 bases: TGTGCCAGTAGTACATGGGACAGGGTGTCGGATGAGCAGTTCTTC. Protein sequence: CASSTWDRVSDEQFF.

The chain recombines TRBV28 with TRBJ2-7; TRBD1 is a possible D gene (5 bases). CDR3 length equals 11 residues. Germline CDR1 reads MDHEN; CDR2 reads SYDVKM. Trimming took off 10 bases at V and 5 bases at J, with 12 bases between the two ends. CDR3 DNA: TGTGCCACTCTGGGGCTCCACGAGCAGTACTTC. Translated, it gives CATLGLHEQYF.